Detailed here is one T cell receptor beta chain. As yet, its antigen is unknown. Repertoires were generated with immunoSEQ multiplex PCR, while TCRdb's copy carries only in-frame clones and drops some. Altogether 100,000 to 120,000 clones are present, around 95% being singletons, with the ten largest covering roughly 0.67%. These data belong to a study of cytomegalovirus exposure and HLA in healthy donors. Donors came from a validation cohort of over a hundred subjects, distinct from the first 666-subject cohort. Trimming at V came to 3 bases and at J to 3 bases, leaving 8 bases not matched to a gene. CDR1 is KGHSH and CDR2 is LQKENI in the germline V gene. This CDR3 contains 17 residues. Study-wide results and caveats: While the bulk of TCR sequences proved rare, some public TCRs turned up in many donors. Cytomegalovirus association was listed for about 150 TCR beta chains. It was found in a later analysis that first-cohort TCR clusters tended to co-occur in the 90 to 150 validation repertoires.

This clonotype was obtained from a woman aged 18 to 35 in good health and CMV-seronegative. V is TRBV18 and J is TRBJ1-4; 9 bases line up with TRBD1. The specimen was PBMCs. The CDR3 loop is CASSPGQGKLPNEKLFF. Written as DNA, the CDR3 is TGTGCCAGCTCACCGGGACAGGGTAAACTCCCTAATGAAAAACTGTTTTTT.